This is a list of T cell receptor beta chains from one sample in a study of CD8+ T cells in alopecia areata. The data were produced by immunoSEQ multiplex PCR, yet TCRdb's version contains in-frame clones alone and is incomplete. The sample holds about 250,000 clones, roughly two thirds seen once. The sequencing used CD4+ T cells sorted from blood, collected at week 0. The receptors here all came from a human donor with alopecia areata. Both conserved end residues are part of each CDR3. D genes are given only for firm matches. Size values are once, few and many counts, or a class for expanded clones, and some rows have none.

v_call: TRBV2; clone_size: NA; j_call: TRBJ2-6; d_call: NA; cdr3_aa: CASTNQVAGANVLTF
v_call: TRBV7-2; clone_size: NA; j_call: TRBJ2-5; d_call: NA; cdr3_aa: CASSPLGRGETQYF
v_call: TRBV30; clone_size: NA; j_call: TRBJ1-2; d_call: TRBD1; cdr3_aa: CAWSRDSSNYGYTF
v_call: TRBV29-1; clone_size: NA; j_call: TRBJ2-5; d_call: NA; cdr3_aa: CSVVAGQETQYF
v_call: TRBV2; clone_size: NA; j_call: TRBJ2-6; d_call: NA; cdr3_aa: CASSGSAGNSGANVLTF
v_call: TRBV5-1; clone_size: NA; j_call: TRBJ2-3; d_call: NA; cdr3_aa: CASSLRSVGTDTQYF
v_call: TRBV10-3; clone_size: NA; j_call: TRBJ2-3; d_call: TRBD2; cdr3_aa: CAIGVTSGARGTQYF
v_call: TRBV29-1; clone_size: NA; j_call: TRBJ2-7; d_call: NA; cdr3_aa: CSVPFSGGRVDYEQYF
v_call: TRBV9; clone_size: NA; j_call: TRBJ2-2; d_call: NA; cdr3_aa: CASSVTGNTGELFF
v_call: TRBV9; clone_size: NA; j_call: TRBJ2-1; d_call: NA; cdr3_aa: CASSTSGSGYNEQFF
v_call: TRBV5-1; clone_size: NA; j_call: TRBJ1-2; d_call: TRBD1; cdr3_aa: CASSLNWDRVSGYTF
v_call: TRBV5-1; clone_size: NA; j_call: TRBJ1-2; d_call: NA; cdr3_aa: CASSLGPADGYTF
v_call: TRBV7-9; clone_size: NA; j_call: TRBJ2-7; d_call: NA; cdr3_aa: CASSRDQNSEYF
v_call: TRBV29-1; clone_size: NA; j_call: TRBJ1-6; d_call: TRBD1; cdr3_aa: CSVTTGGSYNSPLHF
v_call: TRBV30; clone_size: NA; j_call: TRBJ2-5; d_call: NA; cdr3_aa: CAWTGVRVETQYF
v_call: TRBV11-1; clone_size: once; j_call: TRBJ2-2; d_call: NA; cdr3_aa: CASSSDSTGELFF
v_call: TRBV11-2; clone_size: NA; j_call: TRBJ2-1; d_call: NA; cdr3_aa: CASSLEGTPYNEQFF
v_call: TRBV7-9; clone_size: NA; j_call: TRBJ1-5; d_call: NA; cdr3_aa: CASSLGGLNQPQHF
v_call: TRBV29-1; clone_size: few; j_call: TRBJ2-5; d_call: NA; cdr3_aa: CSVRGIETQYF
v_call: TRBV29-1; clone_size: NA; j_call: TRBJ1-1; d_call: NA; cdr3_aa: CSVVQGITEAFF
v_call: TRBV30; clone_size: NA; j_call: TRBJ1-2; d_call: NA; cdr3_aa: CAWSVLQGRNYGYTF
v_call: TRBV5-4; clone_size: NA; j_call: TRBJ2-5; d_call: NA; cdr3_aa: CASSLFSRETQYF
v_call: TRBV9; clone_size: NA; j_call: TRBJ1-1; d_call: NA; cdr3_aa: CASSPKWTMNTEAFF
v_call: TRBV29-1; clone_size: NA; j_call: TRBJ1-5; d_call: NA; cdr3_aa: CSVGSSNQPQHF
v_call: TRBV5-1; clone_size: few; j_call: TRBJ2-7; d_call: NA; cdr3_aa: CASSVGGLSYEQYF
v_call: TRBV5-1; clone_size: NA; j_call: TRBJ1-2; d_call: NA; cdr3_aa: CASSLEPSGRGSWGYTF
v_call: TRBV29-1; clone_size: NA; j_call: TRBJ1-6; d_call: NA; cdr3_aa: CSVRVGGYNSPLHF
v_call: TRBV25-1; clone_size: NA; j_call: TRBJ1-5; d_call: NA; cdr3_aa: CASSEGSAQHF